This T cell receptor (beta chain) was obtained from a study of blood T cell repertoires in COVID-19. The germline gives CDR1 SEHNR, CDR2 FQNEAQ (reference sequence). V was clipped by 5 bases and J by 5 bases, with 12 bases between them. The CDR3 consists of 13 residues. Clones were read by immunoSEQ multiplex PCR, and TCRdb kept only the in-frame ones, dropping some. This table has around 200,000 clones, 80% to 90% appearing once. This receptor was taken from a man between 60 and 75 years old with acute or convalescent COVID-19. The chain links TRBV7-9 to TRBJ1-1; D is unresolved. The sample consisted of peripheral blood. The DNA for the CDR3 is TGTGCCAGCAGCCAGCACGACGGGACTGAAGCTTTCTTT. Translating it yields CASSQHDGTEAFF.